The 25 T cell receptor beta chains listed next were all sequenced from one sample in a study of blood T cell repertoires in COVID-19. Sequencing used immunoSEQ multiplex PCR; TCRdb keeps in-frame clones, though not all of them. The sample records tens of thousands of clones, nearly 95% being singletons. The specimen sequenced was peripheral blood. These receptors were obtained from a human donor with active COVID-19. The donor label of this sample is uncertain.

This chain joins TRBV12-3 or TRBV12-4 and TRBJ2-5, with a possible D match to TRBD1 (5 bases). The CDR3 spans 12 residues. V lost 7 bases and J 3 bases, leaving 9 bases between the germline ends. As DNA, the CDR3 is TGTGCCAGCAAAGACAGTAAAGAGACCCAGTACTTC. This encodes CASKDSKETQYF.

The chain employs TRBV10-1 and TRBJ2-2; TRBD1 might be the D (6 bases). CDR1 is WNHNN, CDR2 SYGVQD, per germline (reference sequence). This CDR3 contains 15 residues. V dropped 0 bases and J dropped 5 bases, with 10 bases sitting between them. The DNA of the CDR3 is TGCGCCAGCAGTGAGTCGACAGGTGGGACCGGGGAGCTGTTTTTT. This codes for CASSESTGGTGELFF.

V and J are TRBV11-2 and TRBJ2-5; 7 bases agree with TRBD2. Germline V lookup: CDR1 SGHAT, CDR2 FQNNGV. This CDR3 is 14 amino acids long. V lost 7 bases, J lost 1 base, and 6 bases stayed unmatched. This CDR3 is CASNPIAGQETQYF. The CDR3 DNA follows: TGTGCCAGCAACCCTATAGCGGGCCAAGAGACCCAGTACTTC.

The rearrangement links TRBV25-1 to TRBJ2-5; D possibly corresponds to TRBD1 (6 bases). V lost 10 bases, J lost 5 bases, and 14 bases lay in between. From germline, CDR1 is MGHDK and CDR2 SYGVNS. This CDR3 has 12 amino acids. In DNA, the CDR3 is TGTGCCACCGCACAGGGCCCGGAGACCCAGTACTTC. Protein sequence: CATAQGPETQYF.

This clone has only a few counts. The V call is TRBV10-3, the J call TRBJ1-2; TRBD1 aligns across 7 bases. The trim removed 4 bases at V and 3 bases at J, leaving 2 bases unmatched. CDR3 length: 13 amino acids. Germline CDR1 reads ENHRY; CDR2 reads SYGVKD. The CDR3 sequence: CAISGQGDYGYTF. The CDR3 DNA reads as TGTGCCATCAGTGGTCAGGGGGACTATGGCTACACCTTC.

The CDR3 region is CASSEDRASGQPQHF. CDR3 DNA sequence: TGTGCCAGCAGCGAAGACAGGGCGTCAGGGCAGCCCCAGCATTTT. V is TRBV11-2 and J is TRBJ1-5; 7 bases agree with TRBD1. J gave up 7 bases and V 5 bases, and 11 bases lay outside the gene matches. This CDR3 comprises 15 residues. Germline CDR1 is SGHAT and CDR2 is FQNNGV.

V gene TRBV29-1 combines with J gene TRBJ1-2; possibly TRBD1 for D (6 bases). This CDR3 region has 12 residues. Trimming pared 0 bases from V and 8 bases from J, leaving 10 bases between. The germline V gene has CDR1 SQVTM and CDR2 ANQGSEA. The CDR3 sequence is CSVEEGARGYTF. The DNA of the CDR3 is TGCAGCGTTGAAGAGGGGGCGCGGGGCTACACCTTC.

This rearrangement joins TRBV7-4 to TRBJ1-4; TRBD1 might be the D (5 bases). CDR3 length: 16 amino acids. Germline values: CDR1 SGHVT, CDR2 SQSDAQ. The ends were cut back, 7 bases at V and 5 bases at J, with 20 bases in the middle. The CDR3 DNA sequence: TGTGCCAGCATCATTAGGGGAAAAGAAAAGAATGAAAAACTGTTTTTT. Residues: CASIIRGKEKNEKLFF.

The rearrangement uses TRBV29-1 and TRBJ2-5, with 10 bases lining up with TRBD1. Germline V gene sequence: CDR1 SQVTM, CDR2 ANQGSEA. With 6 bases clipped from V and 3 bases from J, the junction kept 4 bases outside the gene matches. CDR3 size: 13 residues. DNA of the CDR3: TGCAGCGTCTCGGGACAGGGGAAAGAGACCCAGTACTTC. Protein: CSVSGQGKETQYF.

The chain links TRBV18 to TRBJ1-1, with D unclear. V shed 4 bases and J shed 1 base, with 10 bases lying between them. Germline values: CDR1 KGHSH, CDR2 LQKENI. The CDR3 consists of 14 residues. CDR3: CASSLSGGNTEAFF. The CDR3 bases are TGTGCCAGCTCACTTTCTGGAGGGAACACTGAAGCTTTCTTT.

The rearrangement joins TRBV6-2 or TRBV6-3 to TRBJ2-2, with TRBD2 matching 9 bases. J gave up 0 bases and V 3 bases, and 8 bases lay outside the gene matches. Germline loops: CDR1 MNHEY, CDR2 SVGEGT. This CDR3 contains 18 residues. DNA of the CDR3: TGTGCCAGCAGTTATAAAGCGGGGGGTGCATCGAACACCGGGGAGCTGTTTTTT. Amino acids: CASSYKAGGASNTGELFF.

The V gene is TRBV5-4, the J gene TRBJ1-4; 7 positions match TRBD1. V shed 4 bases, J shed 5 bases, and the junction held 8 bases outside the gene matches. The germline V gene has CDR1 SGHNT and CDR2 YYREEE (reference sequence). CDR3 length equals 15 residues. DNA of the CDR3: TGTGCCAGCAGCCCACAGACAGGGTTAAATGAAAAACTGTTTTTT. Its protein is CASSPQTGLNEKLFF.

The chain is built from TRBV11-3 and TRBJ2-1; 13 bases align to TRBD2. V lost 0 bases, J lost 10 bases, and 9 bases stayed unmatched. The CDR3 length is 17 residues. The V gene's germline CDR1 is SGHNT and CDR2 YENEEA. CDR3 protein: CASSLDTGLAGLGEQFF. Written as DNA, the CDR3 is TGTGCCAGCAGCTTAGATACGGGACTAGCGGGACTAGGGGAGCAGTTCTTC.

The gene calls are TRBV6-5 and TRBJ1-5, with D possibly being TRBD1 (5 bases). CDR3 length equals 13 residues. V was trimmed by 6 bases and J by 4 bases, leaving 10 bases between them. The V gene's germline CDR1 is MNHEY and CDR2 SVGAGI. The CDR3, as DNA: TGTGCCAGCAGCCAATCAGGGAATCAGCCCCAGCATTTT. Its translation is CASSQSGNQPQHF.

The rearrangement uses TRBV11-2 and TRBJ2-7, with a weak D call TRBD1 (6 bases). V shed 2 bases and J shed 1 base, with 12 bases lying between them. CDR1 is SGHAT, CDR2 FQNNGV, per germline. This CDR3 region has 15 residues. For the CDR3, the DNA is TGTGCCAGCAGCTTATCAAACAGGGAGTCCTACGAGCAGTACTTC. It is translated as CASSLSNRESYEQYF.

This chain links TRBV2 with TRBJ2-5; 9 nucleotides agree with TRBD2. The V and J ends lost 6 bases and 3 bases, in that order; junction bases with no gene match: 5. Germline CDR1 is SNHLY and CDR2 is FYNNEI. The CDR3 totals 14 residues. The CDR3 DNA reads as TGTGCCAGCAGATCGACTAGCGGTAAAGAGACCCAGTACTTC. Translating gives CASRSTSGKETQYF.

The table lists this clone with a count of one. The gene calls are TRBV3-1 (or the pseudogene TRBV3-2) and TRBJ2-7, with D perhaps TRBD1 (6 bases). CDR3 length equals 15 residues. Germline V CDR1 and CDR2: LGHDT, YNNKEL (reference sequence). Trimming took off 1 base at V and 1 base at J, with 11 bases between the two ends. The CDR3 DNA follows: TGTGCCAGCAGCCAAGCCCAGGGGTTATCCTACGAGCAGTACTTC. It is translated as CASSQAQGLSYEQYF.

As for this clone: Other nucleotide sequences from this sample produce the same CDR3. V is TRBV7-2 and J is TRBJ1-6, with D possibly TRBD1 on 5 matching bases. V was clipped by 2 bases and J by 3 bases, with 5 bases between them. Germline CDR1 and CDR2: SGHTA and FQGNSA. The CDR3 is 14 residues long. CDR3 coding DNA: TGTGCCAGCAGCTTACAGGGCTATAATTCACCCCTCCACTTT. This encodes CASSLQGYNSPLHF.

V is TRBV9 and J is TRBJ2-3; D gene uncertain. This CDR3 comprises 14 residues. The germline CDR1 and CDR2 sequences are SGDLS and YYNGEE. Trimming removed 0 bases from V and 6 bases from J, with 11 bases in between. The CDR3 sequence: CASSVGSNSDTQYF. The CDR3 nucleotides read TGTGCCAGCAGCGTAGGTAGCAATTCGGATACGCAGTATTTT.

V is TRBV28 and J is TRBJ2-5; 9 bases fit TRBD2. V lost 1 base to trimming and J lost 6 bases; unmatched junction nucleotides: 15. Germline loops: CDR1 MDHEN, CDR2 SYDVKM. The CDR3 is 18 residues long. CDR3 in DNA: TGTGCCAGCAGTTTATTCAACACCGCGGGAGGGAGCGGAAAGACCCAGTACTTC. It specifies CASSLFNTAGGSGKTQYF.

The chain has TRBV19 and TRBJ2-7; no clear D gene. CDR1 LNHDA and CDR2 SQIVND come from the germline V gene (reference sequence). CDR3 size: 13 residues. V was pared by 4 bases and J by 0 bases, with 7 bases between. CDR3 residues: CASSSGVSYEQYF. CDR3 nucleotide sequence: TGTGCCAGTAGTAGCGGAGTCTCCTACGAGCAGTACTTC.

The chain has TRBV6-6 and TRBJ2-7; TRBD2 might be the D (6 bases). Germline values: CDR1 MNHNY, CDR2 SVGAGI (reference sequence). The CDR3 spans 11 residues. V was pared by 8 bases and J by 4 bases, with 9 bases between. The CDR3 is CASSRGYEQYF. CDR3 sequence (DNA): TGTGCCAGCTCCCGGGGGTACGAGCAGTACTTC.

The chain couples TRBV4-1 to TRBJ1-2; D is possibly TRBD1 (5 bases). The germline V and J ends were trimmed by 4 bases and 5 bases, with 14 bases remaining between them. The CDR3 contains 14 residues. Looked up from germline, CDR1 is MGHRA and CDR2 is YSYEKL. CDR3 in amino acids: CASSLRVSSYGYTF. The CDR3 DNA follows: TGCGCCAGCAGCCTCAGGGTATCCAGTTATGGCTACACCTTC.

V gene TRBV4-1 combines with J gene TRBJ1-5; D remains ambiguous. From germline, CDR1 is MGHRA and CDR2 YSYEKL. Trimming took off 1 base at V and 9 bases at J, with 19 bases between the two ends. CDR3 length: 16 residues. The CDR3 DNA is TGCGCCAGCAGCCAAGGCCCCTCGGGTCCGGATGGGCCCCAGCATTTT. Translated, it gives CASSQGPSGPDGPQHF.

CDR3 DNA sequence: TGTGCCAGCAGTGAAGGGGGACAGGGCTACGAGCAGTACTTC. This sequence encodes CASSEGGQGYEQYF. V and J are TRBV6-1 and TRBJ2-7, with 9 nucleotides matching TRBD1. The CDR3 is made up of 14 amino acids. Germline values: CDR1 MNHNS, CDR2 SASEGT. The ends lost 1 base at V and 3 bases at J; junction bases unmatched: 1.